Below, one T cell receptor beta chain is given with its context. This CDR3 has 13 amino acids. Germline V gene lookup returns CDR1 SGHRS and CDR2 YFSETQ. V shed 3 bases and J 5 bases; nucleotides not matched to a gene: 5. The assay was immunoSEQ multiplex PCR, and TCRdb's table has in-frame clones only and misses some. The sample holds roughly 120,000 clones, around 92% seen once. These data originate in a study of T cell responses to AZD1222 COVID-19 vaccine. The sample in question was peripheral blood, obtained on day 0 of AZD1222 vaccination. V usage is TRBV5-1 and J usage is TRBJ2-7; 7 positions agree with TRBD2. This TCR came from an adult in good health. The CDR3 DNA reads as TGCGCCAGCAGCTGGGGGACTAACGACGAGCAGTACTTC. This translates into CASSWGTNDEQYF.